This entry lists 32 T cell receptor beta chains sequenced from one sample in a study of CD8+CD57+ T cells in acquired aplastic anemia (dated by TCRdb to the late 2010s). Sequencing instrument: Illumina HiSeq 2000. TCR beta VDJ combination and CDR3 sequence profiling used genomic DNA as the template. In-frame beta chains were kept once TCRdb had trimmed the public reads at Q25 with fastp and called clones with MiXCR. Entries that share a CDR3 protein sequence are merged under the most common genes and DNA. Recorded for this sample are some 180,000 distinct CDR3 sequences; under 55% of them occurred a single time. The top ten hold approximately 3% of the sample. Sequencing used sorted CD4+, CD8+, or CD8+CD57+ T cells (not recorded which) from PBMCs. These receptors were collected from a human donor in good health.

The gene calls are TRBV24-1 and TRBJ2-7, with a possible D match to TRBD1 (6 bases). The CDR3 is made up of 13 amino acids. With 2 bases removed from V and 5 bases from J, the gap between germline ends came to 9 bases. Germline V gives CDR1 KGHDR, CDR2 SFDVKD. CDR3 sequence reads: CATSDSQGNEQYF. In DNA form, the CDR3 reads TGTGCCACCAGTGATTCACAGGGTAACGAGCAGTACTTC.

The V gene is TRBV7-3, the J gene TRBJ1-2, with a weak D call TRBD1 (6 bases). Trimming shortened V by 6 bases and J by 6 bases, and 14 bases separated the two germline ends. The CDR3 runs to 13 residues. Per germline, CDR1 SGHTA and CDR2 FQGTGA. CDR3 sequence: CASSGLAGDGYTF. DNA of the CDR3: TGTGCCAGCAGTGGATTAGCAGGGGATGGCTACACCTTC.

The V gene is TRBV29-1, the J gene TRBJ2-3, with D possibly matching TRBD2 (5 bases). Germline V gene data show CDR1 as SQVTM and CDR2 as ANQGSEA. Deletions cut 4 bases from V and 3 bases from J, with 23 bases between. The CDR3 extends over 17 amino acids. This CDR3 is CSVVRSLEEQWTDTQYF. The CDR3 nucleotides are TGCAGCGTTGTAAGGAGCTTGGAGGAGCAGTGGACAGATACGCAGTATTTT.

This clonotype occurred many times. This rearrangement joins TRBV20-1 to TRBJ1-4; TRBD1 might be the D (5 bases). Trimming removed 0 bases from V and 5 bases from J, with 16 bases in between. The CDR3 spans 16 residues. Germline values: CDR1 DFQATT, CDR2 SNEGSKA (reference sequence). CDR3 coding DNA: TGCAGTGCTAGAGATCCCTGGGGCCCATCCAATGAAAAACTGTTTTTT. It yields the protein CSARDPWGPSNEKLFF.

The sample holds many counts of this clonotype. The rearrangement links TRBV10-3 to TRBJ2-3; 8 bases map to TRBD1. The CDR3 consists of 16 residues. From germline, CDR1 is ENHRY and CDR2 SYGVKD. With 3 bases clipped from V and 0 bases from J, the junction kept 5 bases outside the gene matches. CDR3 DNA sequence: TGTGCCATCAGTGATGGCGGGACAGGAAGCACAGATACGCAGTATTTT. It encodes CAISDGGTGSTDTQYF.

The genes are TRBV15 and TRBJ2-3; 12 bases agree with TRBD2. The V gene's germline CDR1 is LNHNV and CDR2 YYDKDF (reference sequence). This CDR3 is 17 amino acids long. With V trimmed by 2 bases and J by 1 base, 4 bases remained unmatched. The DNA of the CDR3 is TGTGCCACCAGCAGAACGACTAGCGGGAGCGGCACAGATACGCAGTATTTT. This sequence encodes CATSRTTSGSGTDTQYF.

The chain joins TRBV13 to TRBJ2-7, with TRBD2 matching 11 bases. Looked up from germline, CDR1 is PRHDT and CDR2 is FYEKMQ (reference sequence). Trimming cost V 8 bases and J 4 bases; bases outside gene matches: 7. This CDR3 is 14 amino acids long. DNA for the CDR3: TGTGCCAGCGGAGAAACTAGCGGGGGTTACGAGCAGTACTTC. Encoded protein: CASGETSGGYEQYF.

This clonotype was found many times. The CDR3 loop is CSVILPRAGVLREQYF. The DNA of the CDR3 is TGCAGCGTAATTCTACCTAGGGCAGGAGTCCTTAGAGAGCAGTACTTC. The chain has TRBV20-1 and TRBJ2-7; unclear D gene. The length of the CDR3 is 16 residues. Germline CDR1 DFQATT, CDR2 SNEGSKA (reference sequence).

The rearrangement joins TRBV29-1 to TRBJ2-3, with 7 bases identical to TRBD2. The CDR3 consists of 15 residues. Looked up from germline, CDR1 is SQVTM and CDR2 is ANQGSEA. V lost 1 base and J lost 3; bases outside the gene matches: 7. Here the CDR3 DNA reads TGCAGCGTTGAAGTCGAGGGCGGGAGAACAGATACGCAGTATTTT. Translation gives CSVEVEGGRTDTQYF.

This clonotype has just a few counts. Given a much more abundant clone one base away, this may be a read error. The gene calls are TRBV5-6 and TRBJ1-6; 7 positions match TRBD1. V was pared by 4 bases and J by 7 bases, with 2 bases of the junction left unmatched. From germline, CDR1 is SGHDT and CDR2 YYEEEE. The CDR3 spans 13 residues. The DNA of the CDR3 is TGTGCCAGCAGCGAGGGGGCAAATTCACCCCTCCACTTT. Residues: CASSEGANSPLHF.

This clonotype was detected a few times. This chain joins TRBV11-2 and TRBJ2-3; maybe TRBD1 (6 bases). CDR3 length equals 19 residues. V shed 0 bases and J shed 0 bases, with 19 bases lying between them. Germline values: CDR1 SGHAT, CDR2 FQNNGV. This CDR3 is CASSLDRPWQGISTDTQYF. CDR3 DNA: TGTGCCAGCAGCTTAGATCGGCCGTGGCAGGGGATTAGCACAGATACGCAGTATTTT.

This chain joins TRBV28 and TRBJ1-4; 7 bases are a match to TRBD1. The CDR3 consists of 21 residues. The V gene's germline CDR1 is MDHEN and CDR2 SYDVKM. After removal of 2 bases from V and 8 bases from J, the junction contained 26 bases not matched to a gene. CDR3 in DNA: TGTGCCAGCAGTTTAAGGGGATGGCGGAAGGACAGGAGGCAGGCAGAGGAAAAACTGTTTTTT. Protein sequence: CASSLRGWRKDRRQAEEKLFF.

The V and J genes are TRBV20-1 and TRBJ2-7, with D tentatively TRBD2 (6 bases). Germline V CDR1 and CDR2: DFQATT, SNEGSKA (reference sequence). V lost 1 base and J lost 7, with 11 bases in between. The CDR3 sequence is 12 residues long. Here the CDR3 DNA reads TGCAGTGCTAGAGGTCCTAGCGAGGAGCAGTACTTC. Protein sequence: CSARGPSEEQYF.

This clonotype was counted between two and nine times. The V and J genes are TRBV29-1 and TRBJ2-5; 8 bases are shared with TRBD2. This CDR3 has 14 residues. With V trimmed by 6 bases and J by 4 bases, 10 bases remained unmatched. Germline lookup yields CDR1 SQVTM and CDR2 ANQGSEA. CDR3 residues: CSVTGGGYGETQYF. CDR3 DNA sequence: TGCAGCGTGACCGGGGGGGGTTATGGAGAGACCCAGTACTTC.

In nucleotides, the CDR3 is TGTGCTAGTGGTAACGACCGGGACAGTTTCGTTGCTAACTATGGCTACACCTTC. It codes for CASGNDRDSFVANYGYTF. The chain is built from TRBV12-5 and TRBJ1-2; 7 bases are shared with TRBD1. J gave up 0 bases and V 5 bases, and 15 bases lay outside the gene matches. Germline values: CDR1 LGHNT, CDR2 FRNRAP. The CDR3 spans 18 residues.

The chain uses TRBV28 and TRBJ2-5, with D perhaps matching TRBD1 (6 bases). The ends were cut back, 8 bases at V and 4 bases at J, with 20 bases in the middle. The V gene's germline CDR1 is MDHEN and CDR2 SYDVKM. This CDR3 has 15 amino acids. The CDR3 spells CASATGRRKAETQYF. DNA for the CDR3: TGTGCCAGCGCGACAGGACGTCGGAAGGCAGAGACCCAGTACTTC. Full variable domain (outside the CDR3, taken from reference TRBV28 and TRBJ2-5): DVKVTQSSRYLVKRTGEKVFLECVQDMDHENMFWYRQDPGLGLRLIYFSYDVKMKEKGDIPEGYSVSREKKERFSLILESASTNQTSMYLCASATGRRKAETQYFGPGTRLLVL.

This clonotype was found many times. The genes are TRBV20-1 and TRBJ2-1; D is perhaps TRBD2 (6 bases). Trimming stripped 5 bases from V and 0 bases from J, with 11 bases between. Per the germline V gene, CDR1 is DFQATT and CDR2 is SNEGSKA (reference sequence). The CDR3 sequence is 14 residues long. The CDR3 bases are TGCAGTGCTTACGGAGGGAGCTCCTACAATGAGCAGTTCTTC. This gives the protein CSAYGGSSYNEQFF.

The J gene is TRBJ2-3, the V gene TRBV5-1; 11 nucleotides line up with TRBD1. V trimming: 4 bases; J trimming: 6 bases; junction bases outside the gene matches: 7. CDR3 size: 15 residues. CDR1 is SGHRS and CDR2 is YFSETQ in the germline V gene. This chain's CDR3 is CASSRGQGAPDTQYF. Written as DNA, the CDR3 is TGCGCCAGCAGCCGCGGACAGGGGGCGCCGGATACGCAGTATTTT.

This clonotype appeared many times. This chain connects TRBV2 to TRBJ2-5, with TRBD1 matching 8 bases. The junction had 5 bases not matched to a gene; V was cut back by 7 bases and J by 4 bases. CDR1 and CDR2 from the germline V gene are SNHLY and FYNNEI. This CDR3 has 13 amino acids. CDR3 sequence (DNA): TGTGCCAGCAAAACAGGGGGAGGAGAGACCCAGTACTTC. Residues: CASKTGGGETQYF.

This clonotype was found many times. The CDR3 here is CSARDLGYEQYF. The CDR3 region has the DNA TGCAGTGCTAGAGACCTGGGCTACGAGCAGTACTTC. The V and J genes are TRBV20-1 and TRBJ2-7; the D is unclear. The CDR3 is 12 amino acids. Germline CDR1 DFQATT, CDR2 SNEGSKA (reference sequence). Trimming cost V 0 bases and J 3 bases, with 6 bases left between them.

This clonotype turned up a few times. The gene calls are TRBV2 and TRBJ2-3, with 10 bases identical to TRBD1. There are 15 residues in the CDR3. The germline V gene has CDR1 SNHLY and CDR2 FYNNEI. The V and J ends lost 6 bases and 2 bases, in that order; junction bases with no gene match: 5. The CDR3 coding sequence is TGTGCCAGCAGCCCGACAGGGGGCCACACAGATACGCAGTATTTT. It specifies CASSPTGGHTDTQYF.

In its sample, this clonotype was seen many times. The chain uses TRBV27 and TRBJ2-7, with D perhaps assigned TRBD1 or TRBD2 (5 bases each). This CDR3 spans 14 amino acids. V was shortened by 0 bases and J by 3 bases, with 9 bases between the two germline ends. The germline V gene encodes CDR1 MNHEY and CDR2 SMNVEV (reference sequence). CDR3 sequence: CASSLSRDVYEQYF. DNA of the CDR3: TGTGCCAGCAGTTTATCAAGGGACGTCTACGAGCAGTACTTC.

This chain joins TRBV30 and TRBJ1-5; no clear D. The length of the CDR3 is 15 residues. Trimming pared 1 base from V and 0 bases from J, leaving 10 bases between. Germline V gene lookup returns CDR1 GTSNPN and CDR2 SVGIG (reference sequence). CDR3 loop: CAWSGTINSNQPQHF. Written as DNA, the CDR3 is TGTGCCTGGAGTGGAACAATTAATAGCAATCAGCCCCAGCATTTT.

A remark on this clonotype: A much larger clone differs by one base, so this may be a read error. This chain connects TRBV19 to TRBJ2-2, with a weak D call TRBD2 (6 bases). The CDR3 length is 15 residues. The germline V gene encodes CDR1 LNHDA and CDR2 SQIVND (reference sequence). The V and J ends lost 5 bases and 6 bases respectively, with 16 bases between them. CDR3 region: CASSPRRANAGELFF. The DNA for the CDR3 is TGTGCCAGTAGTCCGAGGAGGGCTAACGCCGGGGAGCTGTTTTTT.

The gene calls are TRBV4-1 and TRBJ1-1, with D unresolved. This CDR3 has 16 amino acids. Germline-derived CDR1 and CDR2 are MGHRA and YSYEKL. The ends were cut back, 4 bases at V and 1 base at J, with 16 bases in the middle. CDR3 in amino acids: CASSPSGSRTNTEAFF. Here the CDR3 DNA reads TGCGCCAGCAGCCCCTCGGGATCCAGAACGAACACTGAAGCTTTCTTT.

This clonotype was observed at least ten times. This chain joins TRBV7-9 and TRBJ2-2; perhaps TRBD1 as D (6 bases). This CDR3 is 14 amino acids long. V gave up 5 bases and J gave up 4 bases, with 11 bases separating them. CDR1 and CDR2 (germline): SEHNR, FQNEAQ (reference sequence). The CDR3 spells CASSHKTGTGELFF. The CDR3 DNA sequence: TGTGCCAGCAGCCATAAGACAGGCACCGGGGAGCTGTTTTTT.

V is TRBV5-1 and J is TRBJ1-4; 8 bases align to TRBD1. There are 15 residues in the CDR3. In germline, CDR1 is SGHRS, CDR2 YFSETQ. V was pared by 2 bases and J by 2 bases, with 2 bases of the junction left unmatched. The CDR3 nucleotides are TGCGCCAGCAGCTTAAGACAGGGGACTAATGAAAAACTGTTTTTT. Encoded protein: CASSLRQGTNEKLFF.

This clonotype was observed at least ten times. The J gene is TRBJ2-7, the V gene TRBV6-5, with 7 bases identical to TRBD1. J gave up 3 bases and V 0 bases, and 8 bases lay outside the gene matches. Germline CDR1 is MNHEY and CDR2 is SVGAGI. The CDR3 is made up of 16 amino acids. The CDR3 nucleotides read TGTGCCAGCAGTTACTCGTACAGGGGAGTGGTCTACGAGCAGTACTTC. Encoded protein: CASSYSYRGVVYEQYF.

Comments on this clonotype: A junction boundary mismatches the germline segment, possibly from a read error. The gene calls are TRBV6-5 and TRBJ2-5, with a tentative D call TRBD2 (5 bases). Looked up from germline, CDR1 is MNHEY and CDR2 is SVGAGI. The CDR3 is 16 residues long. DNA of the CDR3: TGTGCCAGCAGTTCCCTCCTTTTAGCGAATCAAGAGACCCAGTGCTTC. Its protein product is CASSSLLLANQETQCF.

In the case of this clonotype: This could be a read error, since a much larger clone is one nucleotide away. This chain uses TRBV20-1 with TRBJ2-2; no clear D gene. CDR1 DFQATT and CDR2 SNEGSKA come from the germline V gene (reference sequence). Between the trimmed V and J ends, which lost 0 bases and 6 bases, there was a span of 14 bases. This CDR3 is built from 15 residues. CDR3: CSARDPYGDAGELFF. Written as DNA, the CDR3 is TGCAGTGCTAGAGATCCTTACGGAGACGCCGGGGAGCTGTTTTTT.

The V and J genes are TRBV10-3 and TRBJ1-6; a possible D gene is TRBD1 (5 bases). The ends were cut back, 5 bases at V and 1 base at J, with 18 bases in the middle. The germline CDR1 and CDR2 sequences are ENHRY and SYGVKD. The CDR3 runs 18 residues. Here the CDR3 DNA reads TGTGCCATCAGTTCTGGGACCTCCCCGATTTCCTATAATTCACCCCTCCACTTT. This gives the protein CAISSGTSPISYNSPLHF.

The chain recombines TRBV15 with TRBJ2-1; D uncertain. CDR1 and CDR2 from the germline V gene are LNHNV and YYDKDF (reference sequence). The CDR3 spans 11 residues. The V end was cut by 0 bases, the J end by 12 bases, with 6 bases between. The CDR3 nucleotides are TGTGCCACCAGCAGAGATAACGTGCAGTTCTTC. Protein sequence: CATSRDNVQFF.